This passage covers 12 T cell receptor beta chains from one sample sequenced in a study of OX40 agonist ivuxolimab in advanced cancers. Sequencing used immunoSEQ multiplex PCR; TCRdb keeps in-frame clones, though not all of them. The sample holds 85,000 to 100,000 clones; approximately 90% are singletons and the top ten take 0.7% to 1%. Sequenced here: CD4+ or CD8+ T cells sorted from blood, sampled in a trial of the OX40 agonist ivuxolimab. The receptors here all came from an adult with an advanced solid tumor such as melanoma, head and neck, liver or kidney cancer.

CDR3 in amino acids: CASSPTQETQYF. Here the CDR3 DNA reads TGTGCCAGCAGTCCCACCCAAGAGACCCAGTACTTC. This chain connects TRBV6-5 to TRBJ2-5; no clear D. Between the trimmed V and J ends, which lost 5 bases and 1 base, there was a span of 5 bases. The germline CDR1 and CDR2 sequences are MNHEY and SVGAGI. The CDR3 length is 12 residues.

The V call is TRBV7-2, the J call TRBJ1-4; D is unclear. The CDR3 sequence is 15 residues long. The V gene's germline CDR1 is SGHTA and CDR2 FQGNSA. Trimming removed 0 bases at V and 1 base at J, with 6 bases between. The CDR3 loop reads CASSLARGTNEKLFF. CDR3 in DNA: TGTGCCAGCAGCTTAGCCCGGGGAACTAATGAAAAACTGTTTTTT.

The CDR3 DNA reads TGTGCCAGCACCCGAGGATCTTTGAACACTGAAGCTTTCTTT. Protein product: CASTRGSLNTEAFF. The chain has TRBV6-5 and TRBJ1-1; D gene ambiguous. Germline V gene sequence: CDR1 MNHEY, CDR2 SVGAGI. Trimming cost V 7 bases and J 0 bases, with 12 bases left between them. The CDR3 is 14 residues long.

V gene TRBV19 combines with J gene TRBJ2-5, with D perhaps matching TRBD1 or TRBD2 (5 bases each). Germline lookup yields CDR1 LNHDA and CDR2 SQIVND (reference sequence). V shed 8 bases and J shed 5 bases, with 15 bases lying between them. CDR3 length: 13 residues. This chain's CDR3 is CASSRGPGETQYF. CDR3 nucleotide sequence: TGTGCCAGTTCTAGGGGACCCGGGGAGACCCAGTACTTC.

This clone has only one observation. The chain couples TRBV30 to TRBJ1-6; D not certain. With 6 bases removed from V and 0 bases from J, the gap between germline ends came to 9 bases. The CDR3 has 14 residues. Germline V gives CDR1 GTSNPN, CDR2 SVGIG (reference sequence). CDR3 sequence (DNA): TGTGCCTGCGATATGAGCTCCTATAATTCACCCCTCCACTTT. It encodes CACDMSSYNSPLHF.

This clone was counted between two and nine times. This chain uses TRBV29-1 with TRBJ1-2; TRBD1 matches 9 bases. Germline loops: CDR1 SQVTM, CDR2 ANQGSEA. CDR3 length: 15 amino acids. V was pared by 0 bases and J by 6 bases, with 8 bases of the junction left unmatched. As DNA, the CDR3 is TGCAGCGTTGAAGATCTTATCGGGACAGGGAATGGCTACACCTTC. Its protein product is CSVEDLIGTGNGYTF.

V gene TRBV7-2 combines with J gene TRBJ1-5; D possibly corresponds to TRBD1 (5 bases). There are 12 residues in the CDR3. Trimming removed 5 bases at V and 14 bases at J, with 16 bases between. Germline CDR1 and CDR2: SGHTA and FQGNSA. CDR3 sequence (DNA): TGTGCCAGCAGCGCTGACAGTTTGCAAGAGCATTTT. As protein: CASSADSLQEHF.

V usage is TRBV4-1 and J usage is TRBJ1-6, with 7 bases lining up with TRBD1. The V and J ends lost 1 base and 6 bases, in that order; junction bases with no gene match: 9. The V gene's germline CDR1 is MGHRA and CDR2 YSYEKL. The CDR3 has 17 residues. CDR3 bases: TGCGCCAGCAGCCAAGCCGAATCCTGGGACAGTAATTCACCCCTCCACTTT. Residues: CASSQAESWDSNSPLHF.

The chain uses TRBV9 and TRBJ2-1; the match to TRBD2 covers 7 bases. The junction had 9 bases not matched to a gene; V was cut back by 0 bases and J by 12 bases. Germline V gene sequence: CDR1 SGDLS, CDR2 YYNGEE. This CDR3 has 14 amino acids. CDR3 protein: CASSVAEGRERQFF. CDR3 nucleotides: TGTGCCAGCAGCGTAGCTGAGGGGAGGGAGCGGCAGTTCTTC.

V gene TRBV7-9 combines with J gene TRBJ2-2, with 9 bases fitting TRBD2. Trimming at V came to 5 bases and at J to 3 bases, leaving 10 bases not matched to a gene. There are 17 residues in the CDR3. Per the germline V gene, CDR1 is SEHNR and CDR2 is FQNEAQ (reference sequence). The CDR3, as DNA: TGTGCCAGCAGCACTACCTTAGCGGGGGCCTACACCGGGGAGCTGTTTTTT. Protein product: CASSTTLAGAYTGELFF.

The V call is TRBV7-9, the J call TRBJ2-5; TRBD2 agrees at 12 bases. This CDR3 spans 15 amino acids. Germline CDR1 is SEHNR and CDR2 is FQNEAQ (reference sequence). The V segment lost 3 bases and the J segment 13 bases; nucleotides outside the gene matches: 12. CDR3 sequence: CASSFGLAGTGDSYF. In DNA, the CDR3 is TGTGCCAGCAGCTTCGGACTAGCGGGAACGGGAGATTCGTACTTC.

On this clone: Distinct nucleotide sequences in the sample also encode this CDR3. This sequence joins TRBV28 and TRBJ1-2; the match to TRBD1 covers 10 bases. The length of the CDR3 is 14 residues. Germline V CDR1 and CDR2: MDHEN, SYDVKM. Germline trimming cut 4 bases from V and 8 bases from J; bases unmatched to any gene: 7. CDR3 coding DNA: TGTGCCAGCAGTTCGGGACAGGGGAGTGGGGGCTACACCTTC. This translates into CASSSGQGSGGYTF.